The count of the clone carrying this TCR beta chain is one. As handled by the study authors: Counts of nucleated cells, estimated from reference gene primer amplification, were obtained. Generated by immunoSEQ multiplex PCR, the TCRdb table keeps only in-frame clones and is missing some. The D gene and trimming were derived from the DNA, and the V and J assignments and clone size from that table. The sample shows under 300,000 clones, about nine tenths of them seen only once. The participants were between roughly 18 and 89 years old and came from roughly 24 US areas. Cohort allocation depended upon clinical history that participants reported. This specimen belongs to a study of blood T cell repertoires in COVID-19. Study information: PBMCs, B-cell-depleted T cells, or T cells were the source of the cDNA or gDNA that made up the material.

This receptor was obtained from a woman in her thirties or forties with acute COVID-19. Sample: PBMCs or T cells enriched from blood (not recorded which).

CDR3 protein: CASSQDLQAIYYEQYF. The CDR3 region has the DNA TGCGCCAGCAGCCAAGACCTTCAGGCGATATACTACGAGCAGTACTTC. The rearrangement joins TRBV4-3 to TRBJ2-7; D not resolved. Looked up from germline, CDR1 is LGHNA and CDR2 is YSLEER. The CDR3 extends over 16 amino acids. Trimming stripped 0 bases from V and 3 bases from J, with 15 bases between.